The following is a T cell receptor beta chain sequence with its context. Its binding antigen is unknown. No much larger clonotype is one base removed from it; base qualities were not supplied. In total, more than 500 healthy bone marrow donors made up the cohort. All cohort members were sampled while nominally healthy, although unrecorded immune exposures were likely present. The donor was CMV seronegative and was included in the group of 352 seronegative cohort members. A peripheral blood sample was provided by each donor, and peripheral blood mononuclear cells were used for TCR beta sequencing. Genomic DNA extraction from the blood cell samples was performed with the Qiagen DNeasy Blood Extraction Kit. There are 16 amino acids in the CDR3, from cysteine to phenylalanine inclusive. The DNA shown is the 48-base CDR3, in frame from base 1. CDR1 LGHNA and CDR2 YSLEER are derived from the germline V gene. V drops 1 base and J drops 4 bases, leaving 16 bases in between.

The data were taken from a study of cytomegalovirus exposure and HLA in healthy donors (TCRdb year 2017). For context, the study as a whole: An earlier analysis of approximately 590 of the donors reported 250 to 350 Gb of sequence data and some 120 million unique TCR beta sequences from 190 million or so T cells. The study aimed to test whether signatures of past pathogen exposure could be identified by cataloging public T cell receptors. HLA typing covered class I and class II loci at four-digit resolution. Several DR-DQ haplotypes were treated as single units for association and clustering because of strong linkage in the cohort. An early release covering 550 to 700 HLA-typed donors comprised roughly 300 gigabases of sequencing data and 65 million to 100 million unique TCR sequences. Rather than drawing on any new phenotypic data, the later analysis identified candidate immune exposures from TCR beta sequences and the way those sequences occurred across donors. To decide whether each TCR beta V gene segment behaved as functional or pseudogenic, an earlier analysis of 587 of the donors relied on high-throughput TCR beta sequencing. The study combined high-throughput TCR immunosequencing, statistical association of individual TCRs with disease status, and machine learning to predict cytomegalovirus infection status. Among some 400 genotyped donors of the cohort, an average of roughly 230,000 unique TCR beta nucleotide sequences was sequenced per donor, of which roughly 18% were non-productive. A separate validation cohort of roughly 120 different subjects was used in addition to the roughly 640-subject first cohort. A later genetic analysis took genome-wide SNP genotypes for about three fifths of the 666 donors and used that subset as a discovery cohort. Using immunosequencing, the study profiled T cell repertoires from roughly 650 subjects and related those repertoires to cytomegalovirus serostatus. The genetic ancestry cluster associated with self-reported Caucasian donors included about 81% of the 300 to 400 genotyped donors. Typing coverage differed by locus: A, B, C, DRB1 and DQB1 were typed in roughly 620-640 donors, DQA1 in about 560, DPA1 in some 600, and DPB1 in around 440. A later analysis re-examined previously published TCR beta repertoires from 500 to 700 donors and added high-resolution HLA genotyping to investigate patterns of TCR occurrence. Alongside the repertoire data, information on donor age, sex, ethnicity and CMV serostatus was compiled. All discovery cohort repertoires had been generated using a single sequencing platform.

The receptor library was made with the immunoSEQ multiplex PCR assay. The multiplex PCR relied on a mix of 60 forward primers for TCR Vbeta segments and 13 reverse primers for TCR Jbeta segments. The CDR3 region of rearranged TCR beta genes was amplified from genomic DNA by a multiplex PCR assay. The amplified TCR beta libraries were sequenced on the Illumina HiSeq System as 87-base-pair reads. The authors' pipeline ran thus. In a later analysis, 70 million to 95 million unique TCR beta chains were counted across the roughly 700 repertoires, and approximately 9.9 million of these chains were shared by at least two donors. Raw reads were error-corrected and collapsed into unique sequences with a nearest-neighbor algorithm that merged closely related sequences to remove PCR and sequencing errors. V, D and J gene segments were assigned by aligning CDR3 sequences to IMGT reference sequences. For a sequence to be retained, a match of at least six nucleotides was required to both a V gene segment and a J gene segment. Rearrangements were classified as productive when the CDR3 lacked stop codons and remained in frame with V and J, and all other rearrangements were classified as non-productive. CDR3 was defined according to IMGT convention as the region running from the second conserved V-encoded cysteine to the conserved J-encoded phenylalanine. Sequences without an unambiguous match to a single V gene segment were excluded from the earlier analysis of approximately 560 of the donors. In an earlier analysis of 587 of the donors, V segments were called functional above 56.7% productive rearrangements and were called segregating when the between-donor standard deviation exceeded 5%. A statistical classification framework was built to diagnose cytomegalovirus status from the catalog of TCR beta chain sequences. A later analysis assigned V and J genes by comparing TCR nucleotide sequences with IMGT/GENE-DB human TR gene sequences. In a later analysis, CDR3 sequences and most-parsimonious VDJ recombination scenarios were assigned using the TCRdist pipeline. In a later analysis, each TCR beta chain was defined by its CDR3 amino acid sequence together with its V-gene family, and reads without a unique V-gene family were excluded. To address suspected cross-contamination and a sequencing artifact, a later analysis removed roughly 580 highly shared, low-generation-probability nucleotide sequences. For each public chain, a later analysis derived a clonal expansion index from normalized ranks of inferred template counts within each repertoire. Generation probabilities in a later analysis came from a VDJ recombination model fitted to out-of-frame rearrangements, and those results were checked against IGoR. Hypergeometric tests were used in a later analysis to score TCR-TCR, TCR-HLA and TCR-CMV co-occurrence, with a repertoire-size bias correction applied to the TCR pairs. In a later analysis, false discovery rates were estimated by permuting HLA or CMV assignments 20 times. In a later analysis, co-occurring TCRs were grouped with DBSCAN, and TCRdist sequence similarity was added when clustering was performed within HLA-allele-positive subsets. For co-occurrence clustering, repertoires with fewer than 30,000 or more than 120,000 public chains were excluded, along with 5 or 6 repertoires with anomalous nucleotide sharing. The clones in this table, taken by TCRdb from immuneACCESS, are in-frame only. Not every clone is retained; where verified, under half of the shortfall comes from an unresolved V gene, and the cause of the rest is unknown. The V and J calls and clone size were taken over from that table, and D and trimming were inferred from the DNA. The table for this sample lists approximately 110,000 clones; less than 85% of them were counted only once. In total, the top ten clones hold over 3.5% of the sample.

Points the paper makes about the study in general: The study listed 150 to 200 TCR beta chains as associated with cytomegalovirus. The classifier was reported to diagnose cytomegalovirus status with high specificity and sensitivity in both the original cohort and the validation cohort. Linkage disequilibrium might explain the correlated functional status among segregating V segments, but an unknown experimental factor could not be ruled out. Some IMGT-functional V segments, including TRBV6-2 and TRBV6-3, could not be distinguished by the 87-base-pair reads and were therefore excluded. A cluster of highly shared sequence variants was judged likely to represent a technical artifact of the sequencing pipeline. According to a later genetic analysis, donors in an Asian-associated ancestry cluster had fewer N-insertions in productive TCRs than the approximately 630-donor mean. In an earlier analysis of some 540 of the donors, most TCR beta V segments appeared in productive rearrangements about 90% or about 30% of the time, broadly matching IMGT annotations. In a later analysis, HLA-associated TCR beta chains showed more clonal expansion and lower generation probabilities than non-associated chains that were equally common. Most CMV-associated TCR beta chains appeared to be HLA-restricted in a later analysis, and the HLA associations seemed to be driven largely by CMV exposure. Because counts were too low, roughly 16 rarely observed V segments, including chromosome 9 orphons, were left out of the earlier analysis of over 550 of the donors. The cohort was sequenced for TCR beta chains only, and without alpha or paired-chain data the features that could be detected were limited. A later analysis found that TCR association rates varied across HLA loci, with DRB1 alleles showing the most associated TCRs and HLA-C alleles the fewest. A later analysis reported that several top co-occurrence clusters appeared linked to parvovirus B19, influenza, CMV and Epstein-Barr virus. In vitro tests confirmed that three of the cytomegalovirus-associated TCR beta chains recognize cytomegalovirus antigens. Sequencing depth was assumed to be roughly uniform across donors in the presence/absence analyses, though that assumption may not hold. CMV serostatus was the only immune exposure information available for the cohort. When HLA alleles, especially DR and DQ, strongly co-occurred, TCR associations were difficult to assign to individual alleles. In a later genetic analysis, a missense DCLRE1C variant was associated with V-gene and J-gene trimming of TCR beta chains, and the association was replicated in an independent cohort. At a false discovery rate of 0.05, a later analysis linked 15,000 to 20,000 TCR beta sequences to specific HLA alleles. Because HLA typing was unavailable for some donors at each locus, only the typed subset was used in association tests. The authors suggested that the approach could potentially be generalized to other disease states and immunological phenotypes. Most TCR sequences were seen in very few donors, while some public TCRs were found in many individuals. A further reported finding was that TCR beta sequences accurately predicted the HLA-A and HLA-B alleles for most subjects in the first cohort.

The receptor chain draws on TRBV4-3 and TRBJ2-5; a weak D assignment points to TRBD1 (6 bases agree). The sample comprised PBMCs. This TCR derives from a woman aged 35 to 49 in good health and CMV-seronegative. CDR3 region: CASSQGLLRGGETQYF. The DNA is as follows: TGCGCCAGCAGCCAAGGGCTTCTCAGGGGCGGAGAGACCCAGTACTTC.